These 30 T cell receptor beta chains were all obtained from the same sample, sequenced in a study of cytomegalovirus exposure and HLA in healthy donors. PCR used 60 Vbeta primers and 13 Jbeta primers. Some clones are missing from TCRdb's copy, which holds only in-frame ones; the method was immunoSEQ multiplex PCR. The data show approximately 91,000 clones, about two thirds seen once. Sequenced sample: PBMCs. These receptors came from a female donor in good health and CMV-seronegative.

The sample holds one count of this clone. The rearrangement uses TRBV19 and TRBJ1-5; 7 nucleotides line up with TRBD1. Trimming cost V 5 bases and J 1 base; bases outside gene matches: 5. The V gene's germline CDR1 is LNHDA and CDR2 SQIVND (reference sequence). CDR3 size: 15 residues. CDR3: CASSWRRGSNQPQHF. The CDR3 coding sequence is TGTGCCAGTAGTTGGCGCAGGGGGAGCAATCAGCCCCAGCATTTT.

The chain combines TRBV18 with TRBJ1-1, with D maybe TRBD1 (5 bases). CDR3 length equals 12 residues. Germline loops: CDR1 KGHSH, CDR2 LQKENI. V shed 6 bases and J shed 8 bases, with 13 bases lying between them. The CDR3 DNA sequence: TGTGCCAGCTCCCCGGGGGGAGGGGAAGCTTTCTTT. It encodes CASSPGGGEAFF.

The V and J genes are TRBV10-3 and TRBJ1-5; D unresolved. Germline loops: CDR1 ENHRY, CDR2 SYGVKD. The CDR3 loop spans 13 amino acids. V was trimmed by 0 bases and J by 6 bases, leaving 6 bases between them. CDR3: CAISESQFQPQHF. As DNA, the CDR3 is TGTGCCATCAGTGAGTCCCAGTTTCAGCCCCAGCATTTT.

This rearrangement joins TRBV6-1 to TRBJ2-1; possible D gene TRBD2, 6 bases. The CDR3 sequence is 16 residues long. Germline lookup yields CDR1 MNHNS and CDR2 SASEGT. V lost 1 base and J lost 4, with 14 bases in between. The DNA for the CDR3 is TGTGCCAGCAGTGAAGACGCGGGGACTCCATACAATGAGCAGTTCTTC. Residues: CASSEDAGTPYNEQFF.

This rearrangement joins TRBV19 to TRBJ1-6; possibly TRBD1 for D (5 bases). Trimming shortened V by 6 bases and J by 5 bases, and 14 bases separated the two germline ends. The V gene's germline CDR1 is LNHDA and CDR2 SQIVND (reference sequence). This CDR3 comprises 15 residues. The CDR3 bases are TGTGCCAGTAGAGCCCAGGGAAACGATAATTCACCCCTCCACTTT. Its translation is CASRAQGNDNSPLHF.

This chain links TRBV19 with TRBJ2-3, with TRBD1 identical over 9 bases. Germline lookup yields CDR1 LNHDA and CDR2 SQIVND (reference sequence). The CDR3 spans 16 residues. The V segment lost 4 bases and the J segment 3 bases; nucleotides outside the gene matches: 8. CDR3 in amino acids: CASSKGDRALTDTQYF. The CDR3, as DNA: TGTGCCAGTAGTAAAGGGGACAGGGCGTTGACAGATACGCAGTATTTT.

The J gene is TRBJ2-5, the V gene TRBV21-1; the table's D gene call, TRBD2, was not cross checked with the DNA. TRBV21-1 is shown as a pseudogene. The CDR3 has 16 residues. The DNA for the CDR3 is TGTGCCAGCAGTAGACGGGGACTAGGAGTACAAGAGACCCAGTACTTC. It translates to CASSRRGLGVQETQYF.

V is TRBV4-2 and J is TRBJ1-2, with TRBD1 matching over 10 bases. There are 16 residues in the CDR3. The V gene's germline CDR1 is LGHNA and CDR2 YNFKEQ. J gave up 6 bases and V 1 base, and 8 bases lay outside the gene matches. CDR3 residues: CASSQARTGTGDGYTF. As DNA, the CDR3 is TGTGCCAGCAGCCAAGCTCGAACCGGGACAGGGGATGGCTACACCTTC.

This chain joins TRBV6-1 and TRBJ2-7, with a tentative D call TRBD1 (6 bases). V was clipped by 3 bases and J by 3 bases, with 12 bases between them. Germline V gene sequence: CDR1 MNHNS, CDR2 SASEGT. CDR3 length equals 14 residues. As DNA, the CDR3 is TGTGCCAGCAGTGACGGCCAGGGGTTCTACGAGCAGTACTTC. Its protein is CASSDGQGFYEQYF.

V is TRBV7-2 and J is TRBJ2-4; D possibly corresponds to TRBD2 (5 bases). Deletions cut 4 bases from V and 9 bases from J, with 16 bases between. The germline V gene encodes CDR1 SGHTA and CDR2 FQGNSA. The CDR3 runs 14 residues. CDR3 coding DNA: TGTGCCAGCAGCTCCTACTCCGCCGGGGTCATTCAGTACTTC. Its protein is CASSSYSAGVIQYF.

This clone appeared a single time. The V and J genes are TRBV5-4 and TRBJ1-1; D is uncertain. The V end lost 7 bases, the J end lost 1 base, and 11 bases lay between the germline ends. Germline CDR1 is SGHNT and CDR2 is YYREEE (reference sequence). CDR3 length: 13 residues. CDR3: CASAITSNTEAFF. In nucleotides, the CDR3 is TGTGCCAGCGCCATCACATCGAACACTGAAGCTTTCTTT.

V is TRBV25-1 and J is TRBJ2-7; possible D gene TRBD1, 5 bases. The CDR3 extends over 13 amino acids. Trimming removed 5 bases from V and 3 bases from J, with 11 bases in between. CDR1 MGHDK and CDR2 SYGVNS come from the germline V gene. CDR3 coding DNA: TGTGCCAGCAGTTTAGGGGCGAGCTACGAGCAGTACTTC. It codes for CASSLGASYEQYF.

The chain uses TRBV5-1 and TRBJ2-1; TRBD2 agrees at 13 bases. The V gene end was trimmed by 3 bases and the J gene end by 10 bases; junction bases not matched to a gene: 4. CDR1 and CDR2 (germline): SGHRS, YFSETQ. This CDR3 is 14 amino acids long. The CDR3 sequence: CASSYGTSGTEQFF. Here the CDR3 DNA reads TGCGCCAGCAGCTACGGGACTAGCGGGACCGAGCAGTTCTTC.

The rearrangement joins TRBV15 to TRBJ2-1, with a possible D match to TRBD1 (5 bases). Germline V gene sequence: CDR1 LNHNV, CDR2 YYDKDF (reference sequence). Between the trimmed V and J ends, which lost 5 bases and 4 bases, there was a span of 12 bases. The CDR3 is 14 residues long. CDR3 protein: CATSPSDTYNEQFF. In DNA form, the CDR3 reads TGTGCCACCAGCCCCTCGGACACTTACAATGAGCAGTTCTTC. Looking up the rest from reference TRBV15 and TRBJ2-1 gives the full variable domain: DAMVIQNPRYQVTQFGKPVTLSCSQTLNHNVMYWYQQKSSQAPKLLFHYYDKDFNNEADTPDNFQSRRPNTSFCFLDIRSPGLGDTAMYLCATSPSDTYNEQFFGPGTRLTVL.

The chain carries TRBV11-2 and TRBJ1-2; TRBD1 might be the D (5 bases). The CDR3 is 15 amino acids. V lost 0 bases and J lost 5, with 13 bases in between. CDR1 and CDR2 from the germline V gene are SGHAT and FQNNGV. CDR3 in amino acids: CASSLDKGDGYGYTF. For the CDR3, the DNA is TGTGCCAGCAGCTTAGATAAAGGGGATGGTTATGGCTACACCTTC.

The genes are TRBV23-1 and TRBJ2-6; D not resolved. TRBV23-1 carries the ORF label, with uncertain function. The CDR3 length is 19 residues. V lost 0 bases to trimming and J lost 2 bases, with 17 bases between them. The CDR3 is CASSQSENSIPAGANVLTF. In DNA form, the CDR3 reads TGCGCCAGCAGTCAATCCGAAAACTCCATTCCGGCTGGGGCCAACGTCCTGACTTTC.

V is TRBV7-9 and J is TRBJ2-2; 9 bases are shared with TRBD2. The germline gives CDR1 SEHNR, CDR2 FQNEAQ (reference sequence). V trimming: 3 bases; J trimming: 2 bases; junction bases outside the gene matches: 1. The CDR3 extends over 15 amino acids. Written as DNA, the CDR3 is TGTGCCAGCAGCTTGACTAGCGGAAACACCGGGGAGCTGTTTTTT. Protein: CASSLTSGNTGELFF.

The chain combines TRBV6-5 with TRBJ2-7; weak D call: TRBD2 (6 bases). Germline V gives CDR1 MNHEY, CDR2 SVGAGI. The CDR3 consists of 15 residues. Trimming stripped 0 bases from V and 3 bases from J, with 12 bases between. In DNA form, the CDR3 reads TGTGCCAGCAGTTACTCCGGGGACTCACTCTACGAGCAGTACTTC. This codes for CASSYSGDSLYEQYF.

J is TRBJ1-1 and V is TRBV6-6; D not certain. Germline V lookup: CDR1 MNHNY, CDR2 SVGAGI (reference sequence). The CDR3 length is 12 residues. The V gene lost 5 bases and the J gene lost 2 bases, with 6 bases spanning the gap. CDR3 sequence (DNA): TGTGCCAGCAGTCCGTCTAACACTGAAGCTTTCTTT. This translates into CASSPSNTEAFF.

The chain combines TRBV30 with TRBJ2-6; 7 bases are a match to TRBD1. CDR3 length: 16 residues. CDR1 is GTSNPN, CDR2 SVGIG, per germline (reference sequence). With 2 bases clipped from V and 0 bases from J, the junction kept 4 bases outside the gene matches. CDR3 amino acids: CAWSLAGGSGANVLTF. CDR3 bases: TGTGCCTGGAGTCTGGCAGGGGGCTCTGGGGCCAACGTCCTGACTTTC.

The chain links TRBV2 to TRBJ2-2; TRBD1 matches 7 bases. Germline CDR1 SNHLY, CDR2 FYNNEI. V lost 9 bases and J lost 3; bases outside the gene matches: 1. CDR3 length equals 12 residues. CDR3 protein: CARDRDTGELFF. The CDR3 nucleotides are TGTGCCAGAGACAGGGACACCGGGGAGCTGTTTTTT. Drawing the rest from reference TRBV2 and TRBJ2-2, the complete variable domain is EPEVTQTPSHQVTQMGQEVILRCVPISNHLYFYWYRQILGQKVEFLVSFYNNEISEKSEIFDDQFSVERPDGSNFTLKIRSTKLEDSAMYFCARDRDTGELFFGEGSRLTVL.

The chain has TRBV5-4 and TRBJ2-1; a weak D match, TRBD2 (5 bases). V lost 5 bases and J 2 bases, leaving 14 bases between the germline ends. This CDR3 has 15 residues. CDR1 and CDR2 (germline): SGHNT, YYREEE (reference sequence). The CDR3 nucleotides read TGTGCCAGCAGTCTTTCTGGAGGCCCCTACAATGAGCAGTTCTTC. Translation gives CASSLSGGPYNEQFF.

The rearrangement joins TRBV4-1 to TRBJ2-1; a possible D gene is TRBD2 (7 bases). V lost 3 bases, J lost 2 bases, and 17 bases lay in between. The CDR3 extends over 17 amino acids. CDR1 and CDR2 from the germline V gene are MGHRA and YSYEKL. The CDR3 region is CASSQGVRGGTYNEQFF. Written as DNA, the CDR3 is TGCGCCAGCAGCCAGGGAGTGAGGGGGGGAACCTACAATGAGCAGTTCTTC.

The chain combines TRBV4-3 with TRBJ2-1, with D maybe TRBD2 (6 bases). V was cut by 0 bases and J by 1 base, with 7 bases left in between. This CDR3 contains 15 residues. CDR1 LGHNA and CDR2 YSLEER come from the germline V gene. CDR3 nucleotides: TGCGCCAGCAGCCAAGAAGGAGGGTCCTACAATGAGCAGTTCTTC. Its translation: CASSQEGGSYNEQFF.

This clone has more than one count but fewer than ten. The rearrangement joins TRBV28 to TRBJ1-4; D uncertain. Germline CDR1 and CDR2: MDHEN and SYDVKM. The germline V and J ends were trimmed by 6 bases and 7 bases, with 18 bases remaining between them. The CDR3 sequence is 15 residues long. The CDR3 region is CASRRRGQNGEKLFF. The CDR3 DNA is TGTGCCAGCAGGAGACGTGGGCAAAACGGTGAAAAACTGTTTTTT.

The V and J genes are TRBV30 and TRBJ2-5; TRBD1 matches at 12 bases. The CDR3 extends over 14 amino acids. The germline gives CDR1 GTSNPN, CDR2 SVGIG (reference sequence). J lost 11 bases, V lost 5 bases, and 12 bases had no gene match. The CDR3 bases are TGTGCCTGGGGACCGGGACAGGGGGCGTGGGAGCAGTACTTC. Its protein is CAWGPGQGAWEQYF.

The chain couples TRBV27 to TRBJ2-7; a possible D gene is TRBD2 (6 bases). CDR1 and CDR2 from the germline V gene are MNHEY and SMNVEV (reference sequence). The CDR3 is made up of 16 amino acids. The V gene lost 4 bases and the J gene lost 2 bases, with 18 bases spanning the gap. CDR3 DNA: TGTGCCAGCAGTTCCGGGACTTCGAGGCCCCCCTACGAGCAGTACTTC. Translation gives CASSSGTSRPPYEQYF.

Concerning this clone: The same CDR3 can be traced to other DNA sequences in this sample. The rearrangement uses TRBV6-1 and TRBJ2-3; TRBD2 agrees at 12 bases. CDR3 size: 15 residues. After removal of 2 bases from V and 4 bases from J, the junction contained 1 base not matched to a gene. Germline lookup yields CDR1 MNHNS and CDR2 SASEGT. The CDR3 loop is CASSELAGGPDTQYF. As DNA, the CDR3 is TGTGCCAGCAGTGAACTAGCGGGGGGGCCAGATACGCAGTATTTT.

V is TRBV29-1 and J is TRBJ1-3, with D possibly TRBD1 on 5 matching bases. Germline V gene data show CDR1 as SQVTM and CDR2 as ANQGSEA. Trimming shortened V by 4 bases and J by 0 bases, and 13 bases separated the two germline ends. This CDR3 contains 15 residues. CDR3 protein: CSVGVGATSGNTIYF. For the CDR3, the DNA is TGCAGCGTTGGAGTTGGGGCAACCTCTGGAAACACCATATATTTT.

CDR3 in DNA: TGTGCCAGTAGCAACTCAGGGGGCGAAGAAGCTTTCTTT. Translation gives CASSNSGGEEAFF. The rearrangement joins TRBV19 to TRBJ1-1, with TRBD1 matching over 8 bases. The CDR3 is 13 residues long. Germline V CDR1 and CDR2: LNHDA, SQIVND (reference sequence). V was clipped by 6 bases and J by 8 bases; unmatched bases: 8. The whole variable domain, remainder taken from reference TRBV19 and TRBJ1-1, is DGGITQSPKYLFRKEGQNVTLSCEQNLNHDAMYWYRQDPGQGLRLIYYSQIVNDFQKGDIAEGYSVSREKKESFPLTVTSAQKNPTAFYLCASSNSGGEEAFFGQGTRLTVV.